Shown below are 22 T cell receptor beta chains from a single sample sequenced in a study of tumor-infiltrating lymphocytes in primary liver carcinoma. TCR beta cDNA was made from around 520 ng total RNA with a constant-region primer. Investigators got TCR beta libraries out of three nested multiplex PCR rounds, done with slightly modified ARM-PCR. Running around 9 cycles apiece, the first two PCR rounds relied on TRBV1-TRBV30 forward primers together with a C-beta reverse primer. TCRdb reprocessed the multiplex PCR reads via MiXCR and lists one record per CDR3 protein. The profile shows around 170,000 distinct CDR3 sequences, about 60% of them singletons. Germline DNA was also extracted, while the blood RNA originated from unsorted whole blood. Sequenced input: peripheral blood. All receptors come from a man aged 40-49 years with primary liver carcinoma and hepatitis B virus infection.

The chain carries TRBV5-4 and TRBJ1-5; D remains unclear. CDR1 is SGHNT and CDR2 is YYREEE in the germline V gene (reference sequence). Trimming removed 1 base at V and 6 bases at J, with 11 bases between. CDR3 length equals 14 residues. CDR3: CASSLSPNGQPQHF. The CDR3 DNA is TGTGCCAGCAGCTTGAGTCCAAATGGTCAGCCCCAGCATTTT. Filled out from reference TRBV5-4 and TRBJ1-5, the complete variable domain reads ETGVTQSPTHLIKTRGQQVTLRCSSQSGHNTVSWYQQALGQGPQFIFQYYREEENGRGNFPPRFSGLQFPNYSSELNVNALELDDSALYLCASSLSPNGQPQHFGDGTRLSIL.

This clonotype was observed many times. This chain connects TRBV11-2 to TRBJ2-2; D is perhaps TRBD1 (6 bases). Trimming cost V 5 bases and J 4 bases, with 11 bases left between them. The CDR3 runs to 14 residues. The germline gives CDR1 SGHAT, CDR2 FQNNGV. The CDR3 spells CASSLGTTTGELFF. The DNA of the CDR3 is TGTGCCAGCAGCCTCGGGACAACCACCGGGGAGCTGTTTTTT.

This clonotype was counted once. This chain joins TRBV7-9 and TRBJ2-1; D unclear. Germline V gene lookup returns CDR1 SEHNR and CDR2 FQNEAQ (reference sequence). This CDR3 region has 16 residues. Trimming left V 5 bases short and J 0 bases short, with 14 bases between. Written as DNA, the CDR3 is TGTGCCAGCAGCCCGGAACAGAGGCTCTCCTACAATGAGCAGTTCTTC. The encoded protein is CASSPEQRLSYNEQFF.

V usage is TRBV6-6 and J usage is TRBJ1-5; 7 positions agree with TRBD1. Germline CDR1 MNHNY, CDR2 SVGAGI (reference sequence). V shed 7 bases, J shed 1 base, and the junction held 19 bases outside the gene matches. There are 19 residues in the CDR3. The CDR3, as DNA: TGTGCCAGCACTTTAGCCCCTCCGGGACAGTTTTTAAGCAATCAGCCCCAGCATTTT. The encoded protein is CASTLAPPGQFLSNQPQHF.

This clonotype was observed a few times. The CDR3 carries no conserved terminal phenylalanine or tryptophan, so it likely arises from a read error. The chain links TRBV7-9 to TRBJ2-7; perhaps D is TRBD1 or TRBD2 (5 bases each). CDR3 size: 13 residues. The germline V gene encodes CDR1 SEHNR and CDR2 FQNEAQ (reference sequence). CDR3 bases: TGTGTCGGAACTTTGGGGGAGCAGTACGAGCAGTACATC. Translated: CVGTLGEQYEQYI.

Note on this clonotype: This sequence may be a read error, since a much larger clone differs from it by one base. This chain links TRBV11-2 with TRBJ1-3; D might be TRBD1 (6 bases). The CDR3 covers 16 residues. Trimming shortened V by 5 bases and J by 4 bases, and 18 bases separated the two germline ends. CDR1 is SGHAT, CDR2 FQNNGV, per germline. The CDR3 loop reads CASSPSSGATGNTIYF. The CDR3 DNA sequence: TGTGCCAGCAGCCCTTCGTCGGGGGCGACAGGAAACACCATATATTTT.

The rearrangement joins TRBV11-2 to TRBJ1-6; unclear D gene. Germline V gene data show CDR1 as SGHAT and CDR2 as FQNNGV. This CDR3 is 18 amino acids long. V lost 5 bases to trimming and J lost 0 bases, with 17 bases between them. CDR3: CASSHRGPESSYNSPLHF. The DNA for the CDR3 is TGTGCCAGCAGCCACAGAGGACCCGAGAGCTCCTATAATTCACCCCTCCACTTT.

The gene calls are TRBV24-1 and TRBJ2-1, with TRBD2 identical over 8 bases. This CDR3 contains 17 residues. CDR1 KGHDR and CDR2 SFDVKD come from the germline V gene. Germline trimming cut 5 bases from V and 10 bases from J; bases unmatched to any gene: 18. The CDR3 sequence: CATSAPGLAGQWEEQFF. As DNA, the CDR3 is TGTGCCACCAGTGCCCCAGGACTAGCAGGCCAATGGGAGGAGCAGTTCTTC.

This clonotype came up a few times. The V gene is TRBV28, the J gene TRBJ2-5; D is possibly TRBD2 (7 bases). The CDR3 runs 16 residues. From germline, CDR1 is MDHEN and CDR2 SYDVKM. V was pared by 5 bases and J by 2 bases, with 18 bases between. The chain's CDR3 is CASSIRQAGVQETQYF. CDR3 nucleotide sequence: TGTGCCAGCAGTATTCGACAGGCGGGGGTTCAAGAGACCCAGTACTTC. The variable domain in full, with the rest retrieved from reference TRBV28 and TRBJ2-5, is DVKVTQSSRYLVKRTGEKVFLECVQDMDHENMFWYRQDPGLGLRLIYFSYDVKMKEKGDIPEGYSVSREKKERFSLILESASTNQTSMYLCASSIRQAGVQETQYFGPGTRLLVL.

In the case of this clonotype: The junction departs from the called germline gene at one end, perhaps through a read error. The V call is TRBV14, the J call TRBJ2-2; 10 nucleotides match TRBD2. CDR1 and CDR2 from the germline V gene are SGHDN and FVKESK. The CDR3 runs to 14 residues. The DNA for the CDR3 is TGTGCCAACAGCCGTCTAGCGGGAGCCGGGGAGCTGTTTTTT. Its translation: CANSRLAGAGELFF.

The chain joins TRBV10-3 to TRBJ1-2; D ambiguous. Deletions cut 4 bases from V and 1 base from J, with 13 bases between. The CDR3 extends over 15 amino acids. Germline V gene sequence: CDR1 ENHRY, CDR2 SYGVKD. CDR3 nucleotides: TGTGCCATCAGTGGGTCAGGAGACCTTAACTATGGCTACACCTTC. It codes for CAISGSGDLNYGYTF.

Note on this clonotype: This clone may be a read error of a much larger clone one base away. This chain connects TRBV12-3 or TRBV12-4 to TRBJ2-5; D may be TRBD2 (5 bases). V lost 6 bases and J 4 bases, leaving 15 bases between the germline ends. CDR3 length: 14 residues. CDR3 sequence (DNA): TGTGCCAGCAGCCGAGAGGGCCTACGAGAGACCCAGTACTTC. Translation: CASSREGLRETQYF.

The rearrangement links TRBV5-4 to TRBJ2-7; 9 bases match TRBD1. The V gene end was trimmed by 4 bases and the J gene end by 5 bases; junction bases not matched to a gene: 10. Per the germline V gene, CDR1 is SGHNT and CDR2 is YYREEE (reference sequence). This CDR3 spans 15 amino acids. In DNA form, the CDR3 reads TGTGCCAGCAGCGTAGACCGGGACAGGGTCGACGAGCAGTACTTC. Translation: CASSVDRDRVDEQYF.

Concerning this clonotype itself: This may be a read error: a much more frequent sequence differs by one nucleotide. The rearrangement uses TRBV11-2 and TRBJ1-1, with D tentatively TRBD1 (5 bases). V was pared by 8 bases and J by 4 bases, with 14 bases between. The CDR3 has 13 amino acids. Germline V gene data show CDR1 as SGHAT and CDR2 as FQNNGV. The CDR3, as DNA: TGTGCCAGCTGCCCTGGGACGGGCACTGAAGCTTTCTTT. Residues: CASCPGTGTEAFF.

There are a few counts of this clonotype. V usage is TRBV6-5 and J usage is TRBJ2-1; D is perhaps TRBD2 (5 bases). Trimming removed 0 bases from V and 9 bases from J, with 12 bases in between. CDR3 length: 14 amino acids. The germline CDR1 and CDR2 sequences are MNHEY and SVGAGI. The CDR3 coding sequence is TGTGCCAGCAGTTACTCGAGGGCCCGGGGTGAGCAGTTCTTC. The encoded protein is CASSYSRARGEQFF.

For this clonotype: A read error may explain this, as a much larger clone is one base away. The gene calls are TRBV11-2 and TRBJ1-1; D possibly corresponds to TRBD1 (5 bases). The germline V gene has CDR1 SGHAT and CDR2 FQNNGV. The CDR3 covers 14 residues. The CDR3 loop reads CVSSFGTSKTEAFF. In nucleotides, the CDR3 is TGTGTCAGCAGCTTTGGGACCTCAAAGACTGAAGCTTTCTTT.

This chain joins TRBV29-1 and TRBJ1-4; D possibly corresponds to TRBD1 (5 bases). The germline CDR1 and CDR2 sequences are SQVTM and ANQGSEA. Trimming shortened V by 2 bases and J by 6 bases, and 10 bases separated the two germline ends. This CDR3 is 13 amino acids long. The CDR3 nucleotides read TGCAGCGTTGAACAAGGGGCCGATGAAAAACTGTTTTTT. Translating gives CSVEQGADEKLFF.

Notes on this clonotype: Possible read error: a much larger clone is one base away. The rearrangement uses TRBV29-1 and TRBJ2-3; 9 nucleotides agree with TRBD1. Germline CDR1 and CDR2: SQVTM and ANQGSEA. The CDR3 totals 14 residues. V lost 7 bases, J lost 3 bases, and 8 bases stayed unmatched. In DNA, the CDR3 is TGCAGCGCTTACCGGGACAGGGTAACAGATACGCAGTATTTT. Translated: CSAYRDRVTDTQYF.

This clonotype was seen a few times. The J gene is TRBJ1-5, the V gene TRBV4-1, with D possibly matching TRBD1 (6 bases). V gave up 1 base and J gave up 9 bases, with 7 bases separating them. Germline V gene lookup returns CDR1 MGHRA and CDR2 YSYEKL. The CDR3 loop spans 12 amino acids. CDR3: CASSQVQGPQHF. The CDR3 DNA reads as TGCGCCAGCAGCCAAGTACAGGGGCCCCAGCATTTT.

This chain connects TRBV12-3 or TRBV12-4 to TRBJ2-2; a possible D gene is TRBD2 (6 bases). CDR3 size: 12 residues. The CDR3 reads CSFSGNTGELFF. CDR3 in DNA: TGTTCTTTTAGCGGGAACACCGGGGAGCTGTTTTTT.

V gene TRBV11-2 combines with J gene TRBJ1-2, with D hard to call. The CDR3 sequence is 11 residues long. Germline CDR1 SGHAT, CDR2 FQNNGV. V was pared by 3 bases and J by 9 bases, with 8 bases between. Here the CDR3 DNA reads TGTGCCAGCAGCTTCGCGGAGAGCTACACCTTC. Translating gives CASSFAESYTF.

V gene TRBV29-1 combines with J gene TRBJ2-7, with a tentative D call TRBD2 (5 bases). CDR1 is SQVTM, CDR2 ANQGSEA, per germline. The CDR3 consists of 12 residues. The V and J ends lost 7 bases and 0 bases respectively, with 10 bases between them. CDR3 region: CSGGGSSYEQYF. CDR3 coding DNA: TGCAGCGGAGGAGGCAGCTCCTACGAGCAGTACTTC.